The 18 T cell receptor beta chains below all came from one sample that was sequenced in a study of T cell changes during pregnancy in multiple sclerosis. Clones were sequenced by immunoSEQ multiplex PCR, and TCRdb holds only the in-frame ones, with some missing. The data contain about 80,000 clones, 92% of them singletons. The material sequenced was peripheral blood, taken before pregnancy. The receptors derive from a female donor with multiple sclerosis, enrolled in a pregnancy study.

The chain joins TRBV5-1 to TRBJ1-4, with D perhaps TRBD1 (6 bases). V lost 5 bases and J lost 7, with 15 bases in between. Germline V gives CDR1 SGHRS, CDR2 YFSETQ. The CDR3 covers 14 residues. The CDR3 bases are TGCGCCAGCAGGATTTCCAGGGGCTTTGAAAAACTGTTTTTT. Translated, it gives CASRISRGFEKLFF.

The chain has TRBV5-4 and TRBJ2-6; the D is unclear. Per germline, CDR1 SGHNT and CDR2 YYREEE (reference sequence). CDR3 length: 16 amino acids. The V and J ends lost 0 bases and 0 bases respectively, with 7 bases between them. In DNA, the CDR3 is TGTGCCAGCAGCTTGGGCGGCAGCTCTGGGGCCAACGTCCTGACTTTC. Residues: CASSLGGSSGANVLTF.

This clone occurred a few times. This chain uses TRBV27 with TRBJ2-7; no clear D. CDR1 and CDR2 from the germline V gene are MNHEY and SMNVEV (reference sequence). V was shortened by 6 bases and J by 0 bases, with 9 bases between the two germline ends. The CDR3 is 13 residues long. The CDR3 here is CASSQLDSYEQYF. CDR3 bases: TGTGCCAGCAGCCAACTTGACTCCTACGAGCAGTACTTC.

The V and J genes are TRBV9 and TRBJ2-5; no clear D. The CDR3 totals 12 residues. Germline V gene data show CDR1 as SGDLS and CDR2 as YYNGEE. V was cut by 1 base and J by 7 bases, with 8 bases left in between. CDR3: CASSVSLGTQYF. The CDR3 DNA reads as TGTGCCAGCAGCGTAAGTCTAGGGACCCAGTACTTC.

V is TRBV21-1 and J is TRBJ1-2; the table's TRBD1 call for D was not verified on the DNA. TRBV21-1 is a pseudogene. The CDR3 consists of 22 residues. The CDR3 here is CASSSSCPELDNAPGQSYGYTF. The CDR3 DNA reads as TGTGCCAGCAGCTCTAGCTGTCCCGAACTCGATAACGCACCGGGACAAAGTTACGGCTACACCTTC.

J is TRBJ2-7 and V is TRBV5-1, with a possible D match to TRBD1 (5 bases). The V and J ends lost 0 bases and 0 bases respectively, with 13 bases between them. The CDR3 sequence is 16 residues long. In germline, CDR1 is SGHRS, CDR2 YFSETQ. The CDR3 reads CASSLGQGYSSYEQYF. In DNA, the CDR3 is TGCGCCAGCAGCTTGGGGCAGGGATATAGCTCCTACGAGCAGTACTTC.

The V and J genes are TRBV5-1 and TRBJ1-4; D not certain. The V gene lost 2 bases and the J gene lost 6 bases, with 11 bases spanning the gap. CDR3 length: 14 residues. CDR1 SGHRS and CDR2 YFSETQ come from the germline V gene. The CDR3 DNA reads TGCGCCAGCAGCTTCCGTCACGCGGATGAAAAACTGTTTTTT. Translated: CASSFRHADEKLFF. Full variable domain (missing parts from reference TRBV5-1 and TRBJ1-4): KAGVTQTPRYLIKTRGQQVTLSCSPISGHRSVSWYQQTPGQGLQFLFEYFSETQRNKGNFPGRFSGRQFSNSRSEMNVSTLELGDSALYLCASSFRHADEKLFFGSGTQLSVL.

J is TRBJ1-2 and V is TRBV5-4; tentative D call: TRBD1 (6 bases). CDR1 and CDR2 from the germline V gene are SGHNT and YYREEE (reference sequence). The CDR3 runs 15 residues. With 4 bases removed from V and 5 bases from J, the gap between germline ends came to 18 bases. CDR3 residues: CASSPSSNREYGYTF. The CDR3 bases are TGTGCCAGCAGCCCGAGTTCCAACAGGGAATATGGCTACACCTTC.

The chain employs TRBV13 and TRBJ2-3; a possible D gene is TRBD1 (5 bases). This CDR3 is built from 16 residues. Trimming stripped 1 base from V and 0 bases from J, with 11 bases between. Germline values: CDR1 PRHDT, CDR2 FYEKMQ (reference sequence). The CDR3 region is CASSLDLGPSTDTQYF. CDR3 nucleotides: TGTGCCAGCAGCTTAGATCTGGGGCCTAGCACAGATACGCAGTATTTT.

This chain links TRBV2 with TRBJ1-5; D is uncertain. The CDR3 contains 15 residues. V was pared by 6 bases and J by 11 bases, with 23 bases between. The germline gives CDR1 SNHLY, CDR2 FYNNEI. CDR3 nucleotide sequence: TGTGCCAGCAGCCTCCCGCGAGCGCTCGCAGAGTCCCAGCATTTT. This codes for CASSLPRALAESQHF.

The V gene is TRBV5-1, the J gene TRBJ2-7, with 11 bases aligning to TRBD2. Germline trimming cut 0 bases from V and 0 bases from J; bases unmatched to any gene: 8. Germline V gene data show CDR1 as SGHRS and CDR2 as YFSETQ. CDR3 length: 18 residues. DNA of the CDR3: TGCGCCAGCAGCTTGGGGGCTAGCGGGGGGTTAACCTCCTACGAGCAGTACTTC. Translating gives CASSLGASGGLTSYEQYF.

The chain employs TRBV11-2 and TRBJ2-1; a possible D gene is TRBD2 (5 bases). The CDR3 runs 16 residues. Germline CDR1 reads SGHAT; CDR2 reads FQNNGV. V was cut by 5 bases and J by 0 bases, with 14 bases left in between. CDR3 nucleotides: TGTGCCAGCAGCGCGGGCGCATCCTTCTCCTACAATGAGCAGTTCTTC. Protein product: CASSAGASFSYNEQFF.

The CDR3 DNA sequence: TGTGCCAGCATACCCCCTGGAGGTCCCACTGAAGCTTTCTTT. Amino acids: CASIPPGGPTEAFF. The V call is TRBV6-5, the J call TRBJ1-1; D is ambiguous. Germline CDR1 and CDR2: MNHEY and SVGAGI. V gave up 7 bases and J gave up 4 bases, with 16 bases separating them. This CDR3 has 14 amino acids.

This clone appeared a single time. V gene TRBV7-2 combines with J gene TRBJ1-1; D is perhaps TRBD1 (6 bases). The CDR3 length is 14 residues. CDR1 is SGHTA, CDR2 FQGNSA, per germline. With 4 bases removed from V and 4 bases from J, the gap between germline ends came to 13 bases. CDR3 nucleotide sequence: TGTGCCAGCAGCTCACGCACCAGGGGCACTGAAGCTTTCTTT. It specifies CASSSRTRGTEAFF.

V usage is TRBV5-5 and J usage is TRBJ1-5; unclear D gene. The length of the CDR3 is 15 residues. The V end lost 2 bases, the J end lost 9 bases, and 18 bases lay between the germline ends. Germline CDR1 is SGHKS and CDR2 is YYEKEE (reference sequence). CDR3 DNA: TGTGCCAGCAGCTTCAATGATGCCCCTATTGCGCCCCAGCATTTT. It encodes CASSFNDAPIAPQHF.

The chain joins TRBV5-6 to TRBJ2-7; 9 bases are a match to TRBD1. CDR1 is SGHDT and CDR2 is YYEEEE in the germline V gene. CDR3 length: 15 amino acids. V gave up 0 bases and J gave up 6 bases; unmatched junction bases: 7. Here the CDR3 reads CASSLGIGTGIEQYF. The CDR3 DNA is TGTGCCAGCAGCTTGGGGATAGGGACAGGGATCGAGCAGTACTTC.

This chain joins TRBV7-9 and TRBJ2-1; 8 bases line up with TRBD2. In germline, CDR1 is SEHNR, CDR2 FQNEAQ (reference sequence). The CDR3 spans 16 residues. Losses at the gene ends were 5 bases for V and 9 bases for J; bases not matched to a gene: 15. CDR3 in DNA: TGTGCCAGCAGCCCCTCCGGGGGGGGTTATCTAGGTGAGCAGTTCTTC. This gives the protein CASSPSGGGYLGEQFF.

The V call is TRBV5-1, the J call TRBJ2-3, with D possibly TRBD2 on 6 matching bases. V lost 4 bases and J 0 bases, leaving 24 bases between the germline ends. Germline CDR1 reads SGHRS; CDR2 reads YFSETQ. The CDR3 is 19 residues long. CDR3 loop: CASSDPVLRGTPSTDTQYF. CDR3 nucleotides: TGCGCCAGCAGCGACCCCGTCCTCCGGGGGACCCCTAGCACAGATACGCAGTATTTT.